The 29 T cell receptor beta chains listed next were all sequenced from one sample in a study of T cell responses to AZD1222 COVID-19 vaccine. Here immunoSEQ multiplex PCR was the method, and the copy in TCRdb shows in-frame clones only, minus some. The sample includes over 150,000 clones, approximately 87% of them seen just once. The material sequenced was peripheral blood, taken on day 0 of MenACWY control vaccination. The receptors shown here come from an adult in good health.

The chain joins TRBV30 to TRBJ2-7, with 8 bases identical to TRBD1. From germline, CDR1 is GTSNPN and CDR2 SVGIG (reference sequence). The CDR3 length is 12 residues. V trimming: 0 bases; J trimming: 11 bases; junction bases outside the gene matches: 6. CDR3 sequence reads: CAWSVSPDREYF. Here the CDR3 DNA reads TGTGCCTGGAGTGTATCCCCGGACAGGGAGTACTTC.

This clone was counted once. The rearrangement joins TRBV29-1 to TRBJ1-3; tentatively, D is TRBD1 (6 bases). The CDR3 has 13 amino acids. In germline, CDR1 is SQVTM, CDR2 ANQGSEA. Trimming took off 6 bases at V and 0 bases at J, with 9 bases between the two ends. The CDR3 protein is CSVGHSSGNTIYF. The CDR3 DNA is TGCAGCGTGGGACACAGCTCTGGAAACACCATATATTTT.

V is TRBV27 and J is TRBJ1-2, with D possibly TRBD1 on 5 matching bases. The length of the CDR3 is 16 residues. V lost 2 bases to trimming and J lost 0 bases, with 13 bases between them. In germline, CDR1 is MNHEY, CDR2 SMNVEV (reference sequence). The CDR3 DNA sequence: TGTGCCAGCAGTTTAATCCCAGGGACCCCTAACTATGGCTACACCTTC. It is translated as CASSLIPGTPNYGYTF.

The CDR3 loop reads CASRSTGGDYGYTF. DNA of the CDR3: TGTGCCAGCAGATCGACAGGGGGGGACTATGGCTACACCTTC. J is TRBJ1-2 and V is TRBV6-6, with TRBD1 matching 9 bases. The length of the CDR3 is 14 residues. The V and J ends lost 6 bases and 3 bases, in that order; junction bases with no gene match: 5. Germline V gene lookup returns CDR1 MNHNY and CDR2 SVGAGI (reference sequence).

The chain recombines TRBV5-1 with TRBJ1-3, with a weak D call TRBD1 (6 bases). With 0 bases removed from V and 4 bases from J, the gap between germline ends came to 11 bases. The germline V gene has CDR1 SGHRS and CDR2 YFSETQ. The CDR3 spans 15 residues. CDR3 in DNA: TGCGCCAGCAGCTTGGAAGCAGGGACAGGAAACACCATATATTTT. This sequence encodes CASSLEAGTGNTIYF.

The rearrangement links TRBV6-5 to TRBJ1-2; D perhaps matches TRBD1 (5 bases). The V end lost 8 bases, the J end lost 8 bases, and 18 bases lay between the germline ends. The CDR3 has 13 residues. Germline V CDR1 and CDR2: MNHEY, SVGAGI. This chain's CDR3 is CASPVLQGVGYTF. The CDR3 DNA reads as TGTGCCAGCCCCGTTCTCCAAGGGGTCGGCTACACCTTC.

The chain uses TRBV5-4 and TRBJ2-7; 12 nucleotides agree with TRBD2. CDR1 is SGHNT and CDR2 is YYREEE in the germline V gene (reference sequence). V trimming: 4 bases; J trimming: 1 base; junction bases outside the gene matches: 9. The CDR3 spans 17 residues. The CDR3 here is CASSKGTSGLRSYEQYV. The CDR3 DNA reads as TGTGCCAGCAGCAAGGGGACTAGCGGGCTACGATCCTACGAGCAGTACGTC.

The DNA for the CDR3 is TGTGCCAGCAGCCAACAGGGTCCATTACCCTACAATGAGCAGTTCTTC. Translated, it gives CASSQQGPLPYNEQFF. The chain links TRBV3-1 (or the pseudogene TRBV3-2) to TRBJ2-1; D possibly corresponds to TRBD1 (5 bases). The V and J ends lost 2 bases and 2 bases respectively, with 13 bases between them. The CDR3 extends over 16 amino acids. In germline, CDR1 is LGHDT, CDR2 YNNKEL (reference sequence).

V usage is TRBV9 and J usage is TRBJ1-4; TRBD1 might be the D (6 bases). Germline V gene lookup returns CDR1 SGDLS and CDR2 YYNGEE. This CDR3 contains 16 residues. Trimming removed 3 bases at V and 4 bases at J, with 16 bases between. CDR3 in DNA: TGTGCCAGCAGCGCCCGCGAGGGGGTGGGTAATGAAAAACTGTTTTTT. Its translation: CASSAREGVGNEKLFF.

The chain recombines TRBV7-2 with TRBJ1-2, with D perhaps TRBD1 (5 bases). The germline V gene encodes CDR1 SGHTA and CDR2 FQGNSA. Trimming cost V 1 base and J 4 bases, with 16 bases left between them. The CDR3 is 16 amino acids. CDR3 residues: CASSLDGGRRLYGYTF. In nucleotides, the CDR3 is TGTGCCAGCAGCTTAGACGGGGGTCGAAGACTCTATGGCTACACCTTC. The full variable domain, in which reference TRBV7-2 and TRBJ1-2 provide the parts outside the CDR3, is GAGVSQSPSNKVTEKGKDVELRCDPISGHTALYWYRQSLGQGLEFLIYFQGNSAPDKSGLPSDRFSAERTGGSVSTLTIQRTQQEDSAVYLCASSLDGGRRLYGYTFGSGTRLTVV.

The CDR3 sequence: CATSREVGNEQFF. CDR3 bases: TGTGCCACCAGCAGAGAAGTTGGCAATGAGCAGTTCTTC. The chain recombines TRBV15 with TRBJ2-1; no definite D call. Trimming cost V 0 bases and J 6 bases, with 6 bases left between them. The V gene's germline CDR1 is LNHNV and CDR2 YYDKDF (reference sequence). CDR3 length equals 13 residues.

The V gene is TRBV19, the J gene TRBJ2-7; no definite D call. Germline V gene data show CDR1 as LNHDA and CDR2 as SQIVND (reference sequence). Trimming took 9 bases from V and 0 from J, leaving 3 bases between them. The CDR3 extends over 10 amino acids. CDR3 loop: CARRSYEQYV. CDR3 nucleotides: TGTGCCAGACGCTCCTACGAGCAGTACGTC.

This clone appeared a single time. The chain has TRBV7-2 and TRBJ1-2, with D perhaps TRBD1 (5 bases). The CDR3 covers 14 residues. Per the germline V gene, CDR1 is SGHTA and CDR2 is FQGNSA. Trimming stripped 5 bases from V and 5 bases from J, with 15 bases between. CDR3 nucleotides: TGTGCCAGCAGCAAGGATAGGGGCGGTTATGGCTACACCTTC. This translates into CASSKDRGGYGYTF.

This chain links TRBV6-5 with TRBJ1-2; 7 bases are shared with TRBD1. The CDR3 runs 15 residues. CDR1 and CDR2 (germline): MNHEY, SVGAGI. The V segment lost 8 bases and the J segment 2 bases; nucleotides outside the gene matches: 11. In nucleotides, the CDR3 is TGTGCCAGCTTCGGGCCGCAGGGACAGAACTATGGCTACACCTTC. It encodes CASFGPQGQNYGYTF.

The chain has TRBV4-3 and TRBJ1-6; D is unclear. This CDR3 has 14 amino acids. The V gene's germline CDR1 is LGHNA and CDR2 YSLEER. V dropped 3 bases and J dropped 13 bases, with 16 bases sitting between them. This CDR3 reads CASSQETGSGPLHF. In DNA, the CDR3 is TGCGCCAGCAGCCAGGAGACCGGGTCCGGGCCCCTCCACTTT.

V is TRBV7-6 and J is TRBJ2-1; the D is unclear. CDR1 and CDR2 (germline): SGHVS, FNYEAQ. CDR3 length: 12 residues. Trimming shortened V by 2 bases and J by 5 bases, and 4 bases separated the two germline ends. For the CDR3, the DNA is TGTGCCAGCAGCTTACAGAACAATGAGCAGTTCTTC. Translation gives CASSLQNNEQFF.

The chain combines TRBV19 with TRBJ2-1; 7 bases are shared with TRBD2. V dropped 5 bases and J dropped 4; count of bases not matched to a gene: 11. The germline CDR1 and CDR2 sequences are LNHDA and SQIVND (reference sequence). This CDR3 has 16 amino acids. CDR3 coding DNA: TGTGCCAGTAGTGTAACCGGGACTACCACATACAATGAGCAGTTCTTC. Translated, it gives CASSVTGTTTYNEQFF.

V is TRBV9 and J is TRBJ2-3, with 9 bases that match TRBD2. CDR3 length equals 15 residues. In germline, CDR1 is SGDLS, CDR2 YYNGEE. With 7 bases clipped from V and 1 base from J, the junction kept 7 bases outside the gene matches. The CDR3 is CASGGGVPGTDTQYF. The DNA of the CDR3 is TGTGCCAGCGGCGGGGGGGTTCCAGGCACAGATACGCAGTATTTT.

The chain combines TRBV4-2 with TRBJ1-1; TRBD1 is a possible D gene (6 bases). Germline V gene lookup returns CDR1 LGHNA and CDR2 YNFKEQ. V was trimmed by 3 bases and J by 3 bases, leaving 14 bases between them. This CDR3 region has 15 residues. As DNA, the CDR3 is TGTGCCAGCAGCCACTCGACAGGATCGGACACTGAAGCTTTCTTT. It yields the protein CASSHSTGSDTEAFF.

This chain joins TRBV2 and TRBJ1-5; D is perhaps TRBD1 (6 bases). The germline V gene has CDR1 SNHLY and CDR2 FYNNEI. CDR3 size: 14 residues. V was cut by 4 bases and J by 6 bases, with 13 bases left in between. CDR3 residues: CASSGDIAGQPQHF. The CDR3 nucleotides are TGTGCCAGCAGTGGGGACATTGCCGGTCAGCCCCAGCATTTT.

The rearrangement links TRBV5-1 to TRBJ1-1; TRBD1 agrees at 9 bases. Germline V CDR1 and CDR2: SGHRS, YFSETQ. The CDR3 extends over 14 amino acids. After removal of 4 bases from V and 5 bases from J, the junction contained 6 bases not matched to a gene. The CDR3 reads CASSLTGTGTEAFF. The CDR3 nucleotides read TGCGCCAGCAGCCTCACCGGGACAGGGACTGAAGCTTTCTTT.

The genes are TRBV7-2 and TRBJ2-7, with 7 bases that match TRBD1. V gave up 6 bases and J gave up 0 bases; unmatched junction bases: 5. Germline CDR1 and CDR2: SGHTA and FQGNSA. The CDR3 loop spans 14 amino acids. This chain's CDR3 is CASSPDRASYEQYF. CDR3 in DNA: TGTGCCAGCAGTCCAGACAGGGCCTCCTACGAGCAGTACTTC.

The rearrangement uses TRBV27 and TRBJ2-3; tentative D call: TRBD2 (6 bases). The ends were cut back, 3 bases at V and 8 bases at J, with 15 bases in the middle. The CDR3 consists of 14 residues. The germline V gene has CDR1 MNHEY and CDR2 SMNVEV (reference sequence). The CDR3 DNA follows: TGTGCCAGCAGTTTGCAGGACCTCGGGGGTACGCAGTATTTT. As protein: CASSLQDLGGTQYF.

The chain has TRBV28 and TRBJ1-2; D may be TRBD1 (5 bases). The CDR3 has 13 residues. Germline values: CDR1 MDHEN, CDR2 SYDVKM. V was clipped by 5 bases and J by 2 bases, with 9 bases between them. The chain's CDR3 is CASSLQENYGYTF. For the CDR3, the DNA is TGTGCCAGCAGTCTACAGGAGAACTATGGCTACACCTTC.

On this clone: The junction and the germline gene differ at one end; a read error may be behind it. The chain joins TRBV7-7 to TRBJ2-7; 7 bases line up with TRBD1. CDR3 length: 14 residues. The germline gives CDR1 SSHAT, CDR2 FNYEAQ (reference sequence). The CDR3 region is CASSPQGSPYEQYF. Written as DNA, the CDR3 is TGTGCTAGCAGCCCACAGGGGTCCCCCTACGAGCAGTACTTC.

This sequence joins TRBV19 and TRBJ2-1, with D uncertain. Germline assignment: CDR1 LNHDA and CDR2 SQIVND (reference sequence). The CDR3 runs to 14 residues. The V end lost 5 bases, the J end lost 0 bases, and 8 bases lay between the germline ends. The CDR3 is CASSRRGSYNEQFF. The CDR3 nucleotides are TGTGCCAGTAGTCGGAGAGGCTCCTACAATGAGCAGTTCTTC.

The rearrangement uses TRBV4-2 and TRBJ1-6; D is ambiguous. Trimming left V 0 bases short and J 9 bases short, with 12 bases between. CDR3 length: 15 residues. The germline V gene has CDR1 LGHNA and CDR2 YNFKEQ. The CDR3, as DNA: TGTGCCAGCAGCCAAGATGGAAGGGATCTTTCACCCCTCCACTTT. Its translation is CASSQDGRDLSPLHF.

This chain joins TRBV20-1 and TRBJ2-7; D is perhaps TRBD1 or TRBD2 (6 bases each). The CDR3 consists of 11 residues. Trimming removed 7 bases at V and 6 bases at J, with 13 bases between. Germline V CDR1 and CDR2: DFQATT, SNEGSKA (reference sequence). CDR3 DNA: TGCAGTGTTGACAGGCGGGGCGAGCAGTACGTC. Translated: CSVDRRGEQYV.

The rearrangement uses TRBV5-8 and TRBJ1-4, with 7 bases matching TRBD1. The V gene's germline CDR1 is SGHTS and CDR2 YDEGEE. V shed 0 bases and J 8 bases; nucleotides not matched to a gene: 7. The CDR3 extends over 15 amino acids. CDR3 bases: TGTGCCAGCAGCTTGGCCGAGGGAGGGGGCGAAAAACTGTTTTTT. It yields the protein CASSLAEGGGEKLFF.